This passage covers 19 T cell receptor beta chains from one sample sequenced in a study of blood T cell repertoires in COVID-19 (dated by TCRdb to the early 2020s). Libraries were prepared through the immunoSEQ multiplex PCR assay. Sourced from immuneACCESS, this table was stored by TCRdb with only in-frame sequences that have V and J called. A share of the clones is absent; for the studies checked, an unresolved V gene accounts for under half, and the remainder has no known explanation. The sample profile shows hundreds of thousands of clones; approximately 86% of them were found once. The top ten constitute roughly 0.7% of the sample. The sequenced sample was peripheral blood. Source of these receptors: a man aged 40-49 years with acute or convalescent COVID-19.

This chain uses TRBV19 with TRBJ1-2; no clear D. Germline V gives CDR1 LNHDA, CDR2 SQIVND (reference sequence). The CDR3 consists of 14 residues. Between the trimmed V and J ends, which lost 7 bases and 4 bases, there was a span of 16 bases. CDR3 loop: CASTMSPAGYGYTF. The CDR3 DNA reads TGTGCCAGTACCATGTCACCTGCGGGCTATGGCTACACCTTC.

The chain is built from TRBV4-1 and TRBJ1-5; no clear D gene. CDR3 length equals 15 residues. The V end lost 5 bases, the J end lost 0 bases, and 11 bases lay between the germline ends. From germline, CDR1 is MGHRA and CDR2 YSYEKL. The CDR3 DNA reads as TGCGCCAGCAGCGTCGAGAGCTATAGCAATCAGCCCCAGCATTTT. Its translation is CASSVESYSNQPQHF.

The rearrangement links TRBV7-9 to TRBJ1-1; TRBD1 aligns across 7 bases. V shed 3 bases, J shed 1 base, and the junction held 5 bases outside the gene matches. Germline assignment: CDR1 SEHNR and CDR2 FQNEAQ (reference sequence). The CDR3 contains 15 residues. CDR3 sequence: CASSFSRGRNTEAFF. As DNA, the CDR3 is TGTGCCAGCAGCTTCTCCAGGGGGAGGAACACTGAAGCTTTCTTT.

In DNA form, the CDR3 reads TGTGCCAGCAGCCATACTAGCACCACAGATACGCAGTATTTT. It yields the protein CASSHTSTTDTQYF. The chain joins TRBV9 to TRBJ2-3; possibly TRBD2 for D (6 bases). V lost 4 bases to trimming and J lost 2 bases, with 11 bases between them. Germline V lookup: CDR1 SGDLS, CDR2 YYNGEE. The CDR3 is made up of 14 amino acids.

The V call is TRBV6-5, the J call TRBJ2-7; 7 positions agree with TRBD2. The junction had 6 bases not matched to a gene; V was cut back by 5 bases and J by 2 bases. The length of the CDR3 is 14 residues. Per germline, CDR1 MNHEY and CDR2 SVGAGI. As DNA, the CDR3 is TGTGCCAGCAGTCCACTGGGAGGGCCCTACGAGCAGTACTTC. Translation: CASSPLGGPYEQYF.

The chain employs TRBV19 and TRBJ2-7; TRBD2 agrees at 13 bases. V shed 2 bases and J 2 bases; nucleotides not matched to a gene: 3. Looked up from germline, CDR1 is LNHDA and CDR2 is SQIVND (reference sequence). This CDR3 is built from 16 residues. Here the CDR3 reads CASSISGLAGAYEQYF. CDR3 nucleotides: TGTGCCAGTAGTATATCCGGACTAGCGGGGGCCTACGAGCAGTACTTC.

The chain couples TRBV27 to TRBJ2-7, with 14 nucleotides matching TRBD2. Germline CDR1 reads MNHEY; CDR2 reads SMNVEV (reference sequence). V lost 0 bases and J lost 5; bases outside the gene matches: 3. CDR3 length equals 16 residues. Here the CDR3 DNA reads TGTGCCAGCAGTTTATCGACTAGCGGGAGGGTTGACGAGCAGTACTTC. Translation: CASSLSTSGRVDEQYF.

V and J are TRBV11-2 and TRBJ2-1; 9 bases are a match to TRBD2. In germline, CDR1 is SGHAT, CDR2 FQNNGV. The CDR3 is 20 residues long. V was pared by 0 bases and J by 4 bases, with 16 bases of the junction left unmatched. CDR3 amino acids: CASSLDPEVLAGDLYNEQFF. In DNA form, the CDR3 reads TGTGCCAGCAGCTTAGATCCTGAGGTTTTAGCGGGAGACCTATACAATGAGCAGTTCTTC. Variable domain in full (rest from reference TRBV11-2 and TRBJ2-1): EAGVAQSPRYKIIEKRQSVAFWCNPISGHATLYWYQQILGQGPKLLIQFQNNGVVDDSQLPKDRFSAERLKGVDSTLKIQPAKLEDSAVYLCASSLDPEVLAGDLYNEQFFGPGTRLTVL.

This chain uses TRBV4-3 with TRBJ2-7, with D perhaps matching TRBD2 (6 bases). Trimming removed 0 bases from V and 9 bases from J, with 12 bases in between. The CDR3 has 13 amino acids. The germline V gene encodes CDR1 LGHNA and CDR2 YSLEER. The DNA for the CDR3 is TGCGCCAGCAGCCAAGAGGGGGGTTCAGTGCAGTACTTC. The encoded protein is CASSQEGGSVQYF.

The rearrangement uses TRBV10-3 and TRBJ1-6, with no clear D. The CDR3 contains 13 residues. Germline V lookup: CDR1 ENHRY, CDR2 SYGVKD. The V and J ends lost 10 bases and 9 bases respectively, with 16 bases between them. The CDR3 DNA reads as TGTGCCACAGGCACGGCAGCGGGTTCACCCCTCCACTTT. Its translation is CATGTAAGSPLHF.

As regards this clone: Other nucleotide sequences from this sample produce the same CDR3. J is TRBJ1-6 and V is TRBV30; possible D gene TRBD1, 6 bases. Germline V CDR1 and CDR2: GTSNPN, SVGIG (reference sequence). The V gene lost 0 bases and the J gene lost 6 bases, with 6 bases spanning the gap. This CDR3 is 13 amino acids long. The CDR3 loop is CAWSVQGNSPLHF. The CDR3 DNA sequence: TGTGCCTGGAGTGTACAGGGTAATTCACCCCTCCACTTT.

J is TRBJ1-2 and V is TRBV6-4; D not resolved. With 2 bases removed from V and 4 bases from J, the gap between germline ends came to 11 bases. Germline-derived CDR1 and CDR2 are MRHNA and SNTAGT. CDR3 length: 14 amino acids. This CDR3 is CASSDTGHGYGYTF. The CDR3 nucleotides are TGTGCCAGCAGTGACACTGGGCATGGCTATGGCTACACCTTC.

Here the CDR3 DNA reads TGTGCCGTCGCGGGGGGGCCTGAGGAGACCCAGTACTTC. It encodes CAVAGGPEETQYF. The chain couples TRBV10-3 to TRBJ2-5, with 9 bases that match TRBD2. Trimming took 11 bases from V and 5 from J; bases not matched to a gene: 9. The germline CDR1 and CDR2 sequences are ENHRY and SYGVKD. The CDR3 spans 13 residues.

The genes are TRBV6-5 and TRBJ2-2; D gene unclear. Trimming left V 2 bases short and J 8 bases short, with 9 bases between. Germline V gene sequence: CDR1 MNHEY, CDR2 SVGAGI. The CDR3 is made up of 13 amino acids. The CDR3 region is CASSYPPRGELFF. The CDR3, as DNA: TGTGCCAGCAGTTACCCCCCCCGGGGGGAGCTGTTTTTT.

This clone was counted once. The chain links TRBV29-1 to TRBJ2-3, with TRBD2 matching 11 bases. The V gene end was trimmed by 4 bases and the J gene end by 2 bases; junction bases not matched to a gene: 2. CDR1 is SQVTM, CDR2 ANQGSEA, per germline. This CDR3 region has 14 residues. The CDR3 loop is CSVAGLAVTDTQYF. Here the CDR3 DNA reads TGCAGCGTTGCGGGACTAGCGGTCACAGATACGCAGTATTTT.

This chain joins TRBV11-2 and TRBJ1-2; perhaps TRBD1 as D (6 bases). The CDR3 extends over 14 amino acids. Germline V CDR1 and CDR2: SGHAT, FQNNGV. Trimming pared 6 bases from V and 4 bases from J, leaving 15 bases between. This chain's CDR3 is CASRFTGTSYGYTF. CDR3 nucleotides: TGTGCCAGCAGATTTACAGGGACCTCCTATGGCTACACCTTC.

The rearrangement joins TRBV12-2 to TRBJ1-2. TRBV12-2 is listed as a pseudogene. CDR3 length equals 15 residues. CDR3 sequence (DNA): TGTGCAAGTCGCTTAGATTGTCTCTCGGAGGGCGGCTACACCTTC. It specifies CASRLDCLSEGGYTF.

The gene calls are TRBV6-2 or TRBV6-3 and TRBJ2-1; the match to TRBD2 covers 9 bases. CDR1 and CDR2 (germline): MNHEY, SVGEGT. The CDR3 length is 16 residues. V shed 2 bases and J 6 bases; nucleotides not matched to a gene: 8. CDR3 protein: CASSYAGGRTSNEQFF. As DNA, the CDR3 is TGTGCCAGCAGTTACGCGGGGGGGCGGACCAGCAATGAGCAGTTCTTC.

The J gene is TRBJ2-1, the V gene TRBV7-6; TRBD2 agrees at 7 bases. This CDR3 is 17 amino acids long. The V gene end was trimmed by 1 base and the J gene end by 2 bases; junction bases not matched to a gene: 8. Germline V gene lookup returns CDR1 SGHVS and CDR2 FNYEAQ. The CDR3 is CASSLDIGTTPYNEQFF. The CDR3 DNA sequence: TGTGCCAGCAGCTTAGATATTGGGACTACACCCTACAATGAGCAGTTCTTC.